Below, 27 T cell receptor beta chains from the same sample are listed, as sequenced in a study of T cell changes during pregnancy in multiple sclerosis. The method was immunoSEQ multiplex PCR; TCRdb's version includes in-frame clones alone and lacks a portion of them. The data contain some 40,000 clones, 85% to 95% of them singletons. Sequenced here: CD4+ T cells from peripheral blood mononuclear cells, sampled in the second trimester of pregnancy. The source of these receptors is a female donor with multiple sclerosis, enrolled in a pregnancy study.

Only one count was recorded for this clone. This chain joins TRBV19 and TRBJ1-1; TRBD1 matches 9 bases. V gave up 5 bases and J gave up 5 bases; unmatched junction bases: 3. Germline V gene data show CDR1 as LNHDA and CDR2 as SQIVND (reference sequence). This CDR3 is built from 13 residues. For the CDR3, the DNA is TGTGCCAGTAGTGCGACAGGGGGGACTGAAGCTTTCTTT. Its translation is CASSATGGTEAFF.

The gene calls are TRBV18 and TRBJ2-5; TRBD2 matches at 7 bases. Germline V gene data show CDR1 as KGHSH and CDR2 as LQKENI. V trimming: 3 bases; J trimming: 1 base; junction bases outside the gene matches: 5. This CDR3 contains 15 residues. The CDR3 loop is CASSPRRLAQETQYF. DNA of the CDR3: TGTGCCAGCTCACCGCGGAGACTAGCCCAAGAGACCCAGTACTTC.

This chain links TRBV11-2 with TRBJ2-5, with 11 bases fitting TRBD1. Germline lookup yields CDR1 SGHAT and CDR2 FQNNGV. J gave up 3 bases and V 5 bases, and 8 bases lay outside the gene matches. The CDR3 is made up of 16 amino acids. CDR3 region: CASSITGTGGKETQYF. The CDR3 DNA sequence: TGTGCCAGCAGCATCACCGGGACAGGGGGAAAAGAGACCCAGTACTTC.

In its sample, this clone was seen once. V and J are TRBV7-3 and TRBJ2-1, with 8 bases fitting TRBD1. This CDR3 spans 13 amino acids. Germline CDR1 reads SGHTA; CDR2 reads FQGTGA. Trimming at V came to 4 bases and at J to 9 bases, leaving 5 bases not matched to a gene. In DNA, the CDR3 is TGTGCCAGCAGCTCAGGGGGCGGAGGTGAGCAGTTCTTC. Encoded protein: CASSSGGGGEQFF. Filled out from reference TRBV7-3 and TRBJ2-1, the complete variable domain reads GAGVSQTPSNKVTEKGKYVELRCDPISGHTALYWYRQSLGQGPEFLIYFQGTGAADDSGLPNDRFFAVRPEGSVSTLKIQRTERGDSAVYLCASSSGGGGEQFFGPGTRLTVL.

V usage is TRBV4-1 and J usage is TRBJ1-1; weak D call: TRBD1 (6 bases). Germline V gives CDR1 MGHRA, CDR2 YSYEKL. V lost 1 base and J lost 1, with 13 bases in between. CDR3 length: 16 amino acids. The CDR3 protein is CASSQGWTAANTEAFF. CDR3 DNA sequence: TGCGCCAGCAGCCAAGGGTGGACAGCGGCGAACACTGAAGCTTTCTTT.

The chain is built from TRBV14 and TRBJ1-2, with 8 bases fitting TRBD1. The J segment lost 8 bases and the V segment lost 0 bases, leaving 8 bases of the junction unmatched. The CDR3 totals 15 residues. Germline values: CDR1 SGHDN, CDR2 FVKESK. For the CDR3, the DNA is TGTGCCAGCAGCCAAGATGCGCAGGGGGCAAGGGGCTACACCTTC. It is translated as CASSQDAQGARGYTF.

The chain joins TRBV19 to TRBJ2-1, with 11 nucleotides matching TRBD2. V trimming: 2 bases; J trimming: 7 bases; junction bases outside the gene matches: 7. Germline V gene lookup returns CDR1 LNHDA and CDR2 SQIVND (reference sequence). The CDR3 spans 16 residues. The CDR3 protein is CASSITASGRQNEQFF. In DNA, the CDR3 is TGTGCCAGTAGTATAACCGCTAGCGGGAGGCAAAATGAGCAGTTCTTC.

The chain recombines TRBV27 with TRBJ2-4, with TRBD2 matching 16 bases. Germline CDR1 is MNHEY and CDR2 is SMNVEV (reference sequence). V trimming: 5 bases; J trimming: 7 bases; junction bases outside the gene matches: 11. The length of the CDR3 is 18 residues. The CDR3 DNA is TGTGCCAGCAGTCCCGGGACTAGCGGGGGGGCTGTGGGGAACATTCAGTACTTC. Residues: CASSPGTSGGAVGNIQYF.

The chain combines TRBV30 with TRBJ2-2; 7 bases are shared with TRBD1. CDR3 length: 13 amino acids. Germline V gene data show CDR1 as GTSNPN and CDR2 as SVGIG (reference sequence). The junction had 0 bases not matched to a gene; V was cut back by 1 base and J by 4 bases. The CDR3 protein is CAWSDRGTGELFF. As DNA, the CDR3 is TGTGCCTGGAGTGACAGGGGCACCGGGGAGCTGTTTTTT.

The chain recombines TRBV5-4 with TRBJ1-2; D unclear. Germline lookup yields CDR1 SGHNT and CDR2 YYREEE (reference sequence). CDR3 length: 13 amino acids. The V and J ends lost 4 bases and 8 bases respectively, with 15 bases between them. CDR3 sequence (DNA): TGTGCCAGCAGCGTGGTCGGGGTTGGAGGCTACACCTTC. Translation gives CASSVVGVGGYTF.

This clone was seen more than once but under ten times. The J gene is TRBJ2-2, the V gene TRBV19, with D perhaps TRBD2 (5 bases). The CDR3 is 13 residues long. CDR1 and CDR2 (germline): LNHDA, SQIVND (reference sequence). The germline V and J ends were trimmed by 7 bases and 4 bases, with 10 bases remaining between them. The DNA for the CDR3 is TGTGCCAGTAATCGAGGGATCACCGGGGAGCTGTTTTTT. It specifies CASNRGITGELFF.

This rearrangement joins TRBV7-8 to TRBJ1-3, with 8 bases matching TRBD1. Germline loops: CDR1 SGHVS, CDR2 FQNEAQ. V lost 1 base to trimming and J lost 4 bases; unmatched junction nucleotides: 3. This CDR3 is built from 15 residues. CDR3 amino acids: CASSLGYRGGNTIYF. The CDR3 DNA is TGTGCCAGCAGCTTAGGATACAGGGGGGGAAACACCATATATTTT.

The rearrangement joins TRBV5-5 to TRBJ1-5, with D possibly matching TRBD1 (5 bases). Germline CDR1 and CDR2: SGHKS and YYEKEE (reference sequence). Trimming took 3 bases from V and 7 from J, leaving 14 bases between them. The CDR3 runs 14 residues. CDR3 DNA: TGTGCCAGCAGCTCCCCGGGACGGGGGCAGCCCCAGCATTTT. Encoded protein: CASSSPGRGQPQHF.

The rearrangement joins TRBV11-3 to TRBJ1-3; 7 bases are a match to TRBD1. The V gene's germline CDR1 is SGHNT and CDR2 YENEEA. The CDR3 sequence is 15 residues long. Losses at the gene ends were 5 bases for V and 0 bases for J; bases not matched to a gene: 4. The CDR3 DNA reads TGTGCCAGCAGCCGTGGACAGGACTCTGGAAACACCATATATTTT. It translates to CASSRGQDSGNTIYF.

The chain couples TRBV5-4 to TRBJ1-1, with D maybe TRBD1 (6 bases). V dropped 0 bases and J dropped 4 bases, with 16 bases sitting between them. The CDR3 contains 16 residues. In germline, CDR1 is SGHNT, CDR2 YYREEE (reference sequence). DNA of the CDR3: TGTGCCAGCAGCTTGGAGACGAACCCAGGGGCCACTGAAGCTTTCTTT. It translates to CASSLETNPGATEAFF.

In its sample, this clone was seen once. CDR3 sequence: CASSLWAGGYIQYF. As DNA, the CDR3 is TGTGCCAGCAGTTTATGGGCGGGAGGGTACATTCAGTACTTC. The rearrangement links TRBV28 to TRBJ2-4, with 9 bases aligning to TRBD2. The CDR3 has 14 amino acids. The V gene's germline CDR1 is MDHEN and CDR2 SYDVKM. Trimming at V came to 0 bases and at J to 8 bases, leaving 2 bases not matched to a gene.

The J gene is TRBJ2-3, the V gene TRBV7-9; the D is unclear. Germline lookup yields CDR1 SEHNR and CDR2 FQNEAQ (reference sequence). This CDR3 has 15 residues. Between the trimmed V and J ends, which lost 2 bases and 1 base, there was a span of 10 bases. The CDR3 sequence is CASSLLGLGTDTQYF. The CDR3 coding sequence is TGTGCCAGCAGCTTACTCGGTCTTGGCACAGATACGCAGTATTTT.

V usage is TRBV29-1 and J usage is TRBJ1-2; the D is unclear. Germline V gene data show CDR1 as SQVTM and CDR2 as ANQGSEA. The V gene lost 5 bases and the J gene lost 3 bases, with 4 bases spanning the gap. The CDR3 is 10 residues long. CDR3 in DNA: TGCAGCGTTCGCGACTATGGCTACACCTTC. It is translated as CSVRDYGYTF.

The chain has TRBV6-1 and TRBJ1-5; unclear D gene. The CDR3 loop spans 14 amino acids. CDR1 is MNHNS and CDR2 is SASEGT in the germline V gene. The V gene lost 8 bases and the J gene lost 3 bases, with 14 bases spanning the gap. CDR3 sequence (DNA): TGTGCCAGCGGCTCTGGTACGATCAATCAGCCCCAGCATTTT. Translated: CASGSGTINQPQHF.

The chain has TRBV6-6 and TRBJ2-3; 7 nucleotides line up with TRBD2. J gave up 0 bases and V 5 bases, and 5 bases lay outside the gene matches. Germline CDR1 MNHNY, CDR2 SVGAGI (reference sequence). This CDR3 comprises 15 residues. CDR3 region: CASSRGLTSTDTQYF. CDR3 in DNA: TGTGCCAGCAGTAGGGGACTAACGAGCACAGATACGCAGTATTTT.

The rearrangement joins TRBV5-4 to TRBJ2-3, with D perhaps matching TRBD1 (5 bases). V was shortened by 9 bases and J by 2 bases, with 16 bases between the two germline ends. Germline loops: CDR1 SGHNT, CDR2 YYREEE (reference sequence). This CDR3 spans 14 amino acids. The CDR3 sequence: CANQKGPNTDTQYF. CDR3 nucleotide sequence: TGTGCCAACCAGAAGGGGCCTAACACAGATACGCAGTATTTT.

The chain couples TRBV7-3 to TRBJ2-3; 8 bases map to TRBD2. Germline V gene lookup returns CDR1 SGHTA and CDR2 FQGTGA. The CDR3 sequence is 16 residues long. V shed 5 bases and J 1 base; nucleotides not matched to a gene: 8. In nucleotides, the CDR3 is TGTGCCAGCAGCCGAGCTCGGGGGGGCGGCACAGATACGCAGTATTTT. Translation: CASSRARGGGTDTQYF.

The rearrangement links TRBV5-1 to TRBJ2-7; 9 bases align to TRBD1. The V segment lost 1 base and the J segment 5 bases; nucleotides outside the gene matches: 4. CDR3 size: 14 residues. CDR1 is SGHRS and CDR2 is YFSETQ in the germline V gene. The CDR3 DNA follows: TGCGCCAGCAGCTTGATCGACAGGGGGGACGAGCAGTACTTC. Translated: CASSLIDRGDEQYF.

V usage is TRBV9 and J usage is TRBJ1-1, with 12 bases matching TRBD1. Germline CDR1 reads SGDLS; CDR2 reads YYNGEE. V lost 4 bases and J lost 5; bases outside the gene matches: 6. The CDR3 runs to 15 residues. CDR3 in DNA: TGTGCCAGCAGCACCGGGACAGGGGGCGGGACTGAAGCTTTCTTT. Translating it yields CASSTGTGGGTEAFF.

This clone was counted a single time. V and J are TRBV28 and TRBJ1-5; D is undetermined. Trimming removed 6 bases at V and 4 bases at J, with 13 bases between. Germline lookup yields CDR1 MDHEN and CDR2 SYDVKM. The CDR3 spans 14 residues. The CDR3: CASRTPGLNQPQHF. The CDR3 DNA is TGTGCCAGCAGAACACCAGGATTGAATCAGCCCCAGCATTTT.

The CDR3 DNA is TGTGCCAGCTCACCACCCTCCGGCAGGGTAACTGAGCAGTTCTTC. It codes for CASSPPSGRVTEQFF. The J gene is TRBJ2-1, the V gene TRBV18; possibly TRBD1 for D (5 bases). Germline V lookup: CDR1 KGHSH, CDR2 LQKENI. CDR3 size: 15 residues. V lost 0 bases to trimming and J lost 9 bases, with 15 bases between them.

The CDR3 DNA is TGTGCCAGCAGCTTCGGGGAGGGCCCTCCCTACGAGCAGTACTTC. Its translation: CASSFGEGPPYEQYF. The chain employs TRBV7-6 and TRBJ2-7, with 7 bases matching TRBD2. This CDR3 comprises 15 residues. Unmatched junction bases numbered 7, after V lost 3 bases and J lost 2 bases. The germline V gene has CDR1 SGHVS and CDR2 FNYEAQ.